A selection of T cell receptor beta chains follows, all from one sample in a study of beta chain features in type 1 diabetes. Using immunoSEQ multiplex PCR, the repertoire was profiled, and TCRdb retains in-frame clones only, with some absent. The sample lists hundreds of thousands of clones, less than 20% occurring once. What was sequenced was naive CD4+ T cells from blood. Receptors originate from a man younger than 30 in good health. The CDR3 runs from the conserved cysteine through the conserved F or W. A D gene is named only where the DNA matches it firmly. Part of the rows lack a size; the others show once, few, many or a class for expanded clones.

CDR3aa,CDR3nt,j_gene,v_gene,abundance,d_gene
CASSTARPGELFF,TGTGCCAGTAGTACGGCTAGGCCCGGGGAGCTGTTTTTT,TRBJ2-2,TRBV19,few,NA
CSVGTDKRYNEQFF,TGCAGCGTTGGGACGGACAAAAGGTACAATGAGCAGTTCTTC,TRBJ2-1,TRBV29-1,few,NA
CASTWLTGYQPQHF,TGTGCCAGTACATGGTTGACAGGGTATCAGCCCCAGCATTTT,TRBJ1-5,TRBV19,NA,TRBD1
CASSTTDMNTEAFF,TGTGCCAGCTCAACGACAGATATGAACACTGAAGCTTTCTTT,TRBJ1-1,TRBV18,few,NA
CASSLRAETQYF,TGTGCCAGCTCACTAAGGGCGGAGACCCAGTACTTC,TRBJ2-5,TRBV18,NA,NA
CASSRTVTNYGYTF,TGTGCCAGCAGCCGGACAGTAACTAACTATGGCTACACCTTC,TRBJ1-2,TRBV6-5,few,NA
CASSTRAQGVAKNIQYF,TGTGCCAGCAGCACGAGAGCACAGGGTGTAGCCAAAAACATTCAGTACTTC,TRBJ2-4,TRBV7-9,few,NA
CASSQVSGRWGVEQYF,TGTGCCAGCAGCCAAGTATCCGGCAGATGGGGGGTCGAGCAGTACTTC,TRBJ2-7,TRBV4-2,NA,NA
CASSARGFPSSGNTIYF,TGTGCCAGCAGCGCCCGTGGCTTCCCTAGCTCTGGAAACACCATATATTTT,TRBJ1-3,TRBV9,NA,NA
CASSTGTSGTYEQYF,TGTGCCAGCAGCACCGGGACTAGCGGGACCTACGAGCAGTACTTC,TRBJ2-7,TRBV7-2,few,TRBD2
CASSFRAYGYTF,TGTGCCAGCAGCTTCCGTGCCTATGGCTACACCTTC,TRBJ1-2,TRBV7-9,few,NA
CASSPEPDTQYF,TGTGCCAGCAGCCCCGAGCCAGATACGCAGTATTTT,TRBJ2-3,TRBV4-2,NA,NA
CASTGDRGRNEQYF,TGTGCCAGCACCGGGGACAGAGGGCGAAACGAGCAGTACTTC,TRBJ2-7,TRBV28,few,TRBD1
CAISPGQGGYEQYF,TGTGCCATCAGCCCCGGACAGGGGGGCTACGAGCAGTACTTC,TRBJ2-7,TRBV10-3,few,TRBD1
CASSLPTGGGNTIYF,TGTGCCAGCAGTCTCCCGACAGGGGGAGGAAACACCATATATTTT,TRBJ1-3,TRBV28,few,TRBD1
CASSTSTGVISGNTIYF,TGTGCCAGCAGCACTTCGACAGGGGTGATCTCTGGAAACACCATATATTTT,TRBJ1-3,TRBV7-9,NA,TRBD1
CASSDPSSLGYTF,TGTGCCAGCAGTGATCCCTCGAGTCTTGGCTACACCTTC,TRBJ1-2,TRBV28,NA,NA
CASMDPGTGYEQFF,TGTGCCAGTATGGACCCTGGGACAGGGTATGAGCAGTTCTTC,TRBJ2-1,TRBV19,many,TRBD1
CAWNGIKSSYEQYF,TGTGCCTGGAACGGTATCAAAAGCTCCTACGAGCAGTACTTC,TRBJ2-7,TRBV30,NA,NA
CASSLAPGSNQPQHF,TGTGCCAGCAGCTTAGCCCCAGGGTCCAATCAGCCCCAGCATTTT,TRBJ1-5,TRBV7-2,NA,NA
CATSREHGTSYNSPLHF,TGTGCCACCAGCAGAGAGCACGGTACCTCCTATAATTCACCCCTCCACTTT,TRBJ1-6,TRBV15,NA,NA
CATSRDRRRGSTEAFF,TGTGCCACCAGCAGAGATAGGAGACGGGGGAGTACTGAAGCTTTCTTT,TRBJ1-1,TRBV15,few,NA